This T cell receptor (beta chain) is drawn from a study of cytomegalovirus exposure and HLA in healthy donors. The study, taken as a whole, reports: Among TCR beta chains, those listed as cytomegalovirus-associated numbered around 160.

The PCR made use of 60 Vbeta and 13 Jbeta primers. TCRdb's table, derived via immunoSEQ multiplex PCR, lists solely in-frame clones and lacks some. The sample holds roughly 66,000 clones, just over 75% seen once. Concerning this clone itself: Antigen: not known.

The CDR3 length is 15 residues. The V gene lost 10 bases and the J gene lost 2 bases, with 15 bases spanning the gap. CDR1 and CDR2 (germline): LNHDA, SQIVND (reference sequence). The TCR originated in a man aged 45 to 65 in good health and CMV-seronegative. This chain connects TRBV19 to TRBJ2-6, with D possibly matching TRBD1 (6 bases). Input material: PBMCs. The DNA for the CDR3 is TGTGCCACCGATGAACAGGGCGCTGGGGCCAACGTCCTGACTTTC. Encoded protein: CATDEQGAGANVLTF.